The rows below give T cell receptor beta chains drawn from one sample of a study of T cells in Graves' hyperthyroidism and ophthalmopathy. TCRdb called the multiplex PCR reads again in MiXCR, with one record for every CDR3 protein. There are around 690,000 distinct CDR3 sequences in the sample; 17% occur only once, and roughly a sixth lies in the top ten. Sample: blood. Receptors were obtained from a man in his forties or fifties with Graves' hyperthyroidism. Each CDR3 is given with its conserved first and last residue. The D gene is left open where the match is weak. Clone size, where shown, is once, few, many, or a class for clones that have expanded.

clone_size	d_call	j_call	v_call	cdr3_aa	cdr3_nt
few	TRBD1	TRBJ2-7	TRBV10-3	CAISELDTGGSYEQYF	TGTGCCATCAGTGAGTTAGACACAGGGGGCAGTTACGAGCAGTACTTC
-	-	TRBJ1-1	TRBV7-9	CASSLDGGWMNTEAFF	TGTGCCAGCAGCTTGGACGGGGGTTGGATGAACACTGAAGCTTTCTTT
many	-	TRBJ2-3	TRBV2	CASSGWTDSTDTQYF	TGTGCCAGCAGTGGATGGACAGACAGCACAGATACGCAGTATTTT
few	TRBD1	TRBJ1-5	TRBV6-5	CASSYDFLTGNQPQHF	TGTGCCAGCAGTTACGACTTCTTGACAGGGAATCAGCCCCAGCATTTT
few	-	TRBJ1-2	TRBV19	CASLDGGGSRSYGYTF	TGTGCCAGTCTGGATGGAGGGGGTTCCAGAAGTTATGGCTACACCTTC
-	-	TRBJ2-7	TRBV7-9	CASSVRLDHEQYF	TGTGCCAGCAGCGTTCGACTAGACCACGAGCAGTACTTC
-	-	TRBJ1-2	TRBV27	CASSPHGYYGYTF	TGTGCCAGCAGTCCCCACGGCTACTATGGCTACACCTTC
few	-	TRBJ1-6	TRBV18	CASSPAGPLRAPLHF	TGTGCCAGCTCACCGGCAGGACCCCTGAGGGCACCCCTCCACTTT
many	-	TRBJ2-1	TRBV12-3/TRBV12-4	CASSLRGTNNEQFF	TGTGCCAGCAGTTTGAGGGGTACTAACAATGAGCAGTTCTTC
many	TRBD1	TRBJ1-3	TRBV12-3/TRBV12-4	CASSPSTWTGEFGNTIYF	TGTGCCAGCAGTCCATCGACGTGGACAGGGGAATTTGGAAACACCATATATTTT
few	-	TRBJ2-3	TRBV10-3	CAIRLDSATDTQYF	TGTGCCATCAGACTGGACAGCGCCACAGATACGCAGTATTTT
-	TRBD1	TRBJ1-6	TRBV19	CASTDMNRGGSPLHF	TGTGCCAGTACCGATATGAACAGGGGTGGTTCACCCCTCCACTTT
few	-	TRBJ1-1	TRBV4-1	CASSHQWAGEGTEAFF	TGCGCCAGCAGCCACCAATGGGCAGGGGAGGGCACTGAAGCTTTCTTT
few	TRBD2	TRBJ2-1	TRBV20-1	CSARAGTSGYNEQFF	TGCAGTGCTAGGGCCGGGACTAGCGGCTACAATGAGCAGTTCTTC
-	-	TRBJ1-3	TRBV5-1	CASSSGPSSGNTIYF	TGCGCCAGCAGCTCCGGACCGAGCTCTGGAAACACCATATATTTT
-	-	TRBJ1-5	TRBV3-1	CASSQDPGSHQPQHF	TGTGCCAGCAGCCAGGACCCGGGTAGTCATCAGCCCCAGCATTTT
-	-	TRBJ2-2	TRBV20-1	CSARPGVNTGELFF	TGCAGTGCTAGACCAGGGGTGAACACCGGGGAGCTGTTTTTT
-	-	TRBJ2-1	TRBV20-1	CSARAFNNEQFF	TGCAGTGCCCGAGCGTTCAACAATGAGCAGTTCTTC
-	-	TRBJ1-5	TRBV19	CATLGQFNQPQHF	TGTGCCACCCTAGGACAGTTTAATCAGCCCCAGCATTTT
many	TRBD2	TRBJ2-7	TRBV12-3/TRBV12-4	CASSLSTSGTYEQYF	TGTGCCAGCAGTTTATCTACTAGCGGGACCTACGAGCAGTACTTC
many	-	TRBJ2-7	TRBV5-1	CASTFGLSGEQYF	TGCGCCAGCACTTTTGGTCTTTCGGGCGAGCAGTACTTC
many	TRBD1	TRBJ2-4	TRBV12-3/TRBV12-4	CASSLTGSKNIQYF	TGTGCCAGCAGCCTGACAGGGTCCAAAAACATTCAGTACTTC
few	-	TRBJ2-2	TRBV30	CAWRKGRGELFF	TGTGCCTGGAGGAAGGGGCGCGGGGAGCTGTTTTTT
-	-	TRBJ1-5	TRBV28	CASSPGRRVQPQHF	TGTGCCAGCAGCCCAGGGAGACGGGTTCAGCCCCAGCATTTT
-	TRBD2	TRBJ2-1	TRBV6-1	CASSGRLAGHNEQFF	TGTGCCAGCAGTGGAAGACTAGCGGGACACAATGAGCAGTTCTTC
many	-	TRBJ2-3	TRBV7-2	CASSELAGTDTQYF	TGTGCCAGCAGCGAACTAGCAGGCACAGATACGCAGTATTTT
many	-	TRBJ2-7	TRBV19	CASSARDSIHPYEQYF	TGTGCCAGTAGTGCCCGGGACTCGATACACCCTTACGAGCAGTACTTC
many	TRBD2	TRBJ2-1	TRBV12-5	CASGTSGTLSSYNEQFF	TGTGCTAGTGGGACTAGCGGGACACTCTCCTCCTACAATGAGCAGTTCTTC
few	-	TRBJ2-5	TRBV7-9	CASSLWTQLGEETQYF	TGTGCCAGCAGCTTATGGACTCAATTGGGGGAAGAGACCCAGTACTTC
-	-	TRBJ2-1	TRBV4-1	CASSLGGSEQFF	TGCGCCAGCAGCCTTGGGGGGAGTGAGCAGTTCTTC
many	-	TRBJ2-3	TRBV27	CASSLGADSTDTQYF	TGTGCCAGCAGTTTAGGCGCGGACAGCACAGATACGCAGTATTTT
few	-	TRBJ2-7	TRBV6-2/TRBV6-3	CASRPDRKAIYEQYF	TGTGCCAGCAGACCCGACAGGAAAGCTATCTACGAGCAGTACTTC
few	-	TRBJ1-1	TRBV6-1	CASAFRVGGTEAFF	TGTGCCAGCGCCTTCAGGGTAGGGGGCACTGAAGCTTTCTTT
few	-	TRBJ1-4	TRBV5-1	CASSFSGTGNEKLFF	TGCGCCAGCAGCTTTTCCGGGACGGGGAATGAAAAACTGTTTTTT
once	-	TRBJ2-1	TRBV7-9	CASSLFQGQFF	TGTGCCAGCAGCTTATTTCAGGGGCAGTTCTTC
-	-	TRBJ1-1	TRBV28	CASSLPGNTETFF	TGTGCCAGCAGTCTGCCGGGAAACACTGAAACTTTCTTT
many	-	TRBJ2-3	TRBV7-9	CASSFTPDGSTDTQYF	TGTGCCAGCAGCTTTACACCCGACGGAAGCACAGATACGCAGTATTTT
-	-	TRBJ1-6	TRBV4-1	CASSQESSDSPLHF	TGCGCCAGCAGCCAAGAGTCATCAGATTCACCCCTCCACTTT
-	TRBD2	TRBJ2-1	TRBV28	CASSVPLAGVGKFF	TGTGCCAGCAGCGTACCCCTAGCGGGAGTAGGGAAGTTCTTC
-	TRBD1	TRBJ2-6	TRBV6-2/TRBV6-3	CASSYSLGGSGADVLTF	TGTGCCAGCAGTTACTCCCTAGGGGGCTCTGGGGCCGACGTCCTGACTTTC
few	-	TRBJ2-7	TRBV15	CATSRDMLAGRYEQYF	TGTGCCACCAGCAGAGATATGTTGGCAGGACGTTACGAGCAGTACTTC
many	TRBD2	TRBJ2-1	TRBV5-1	CASSFPGLAGVNEQFF	TGCGCCAGCAGTTTCCCCGGACTAGCGGGAGTGAATGAGCAGTTCTTC
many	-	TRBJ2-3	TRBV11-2	CASSLDRLALGDTQYF	TGTGCCAGCAGCTTAGATCGTCTAGCATTGGGGGATACGCAGTATTTT
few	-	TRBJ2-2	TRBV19	CASSIDSAGAATGELFF	TGTGCCAGTAGTATAGATTCCGCAGGGGCCGCCACCGGGGAGCTGTTTTTT
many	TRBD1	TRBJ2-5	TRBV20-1	CSARVRRGETQYF	TGCAGTGCTAGAGTACGCAGGGGGGAGACCCAGTACTTC
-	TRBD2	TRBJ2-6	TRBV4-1	CASSPGLAGGAAGANVLTF	TGCGCCAGCAGCCCGGGACTAGCGGGAGGGGCGGCTGGGGCCAACGTCCTGACTTTC
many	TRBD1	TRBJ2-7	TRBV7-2	CASSSPGQGYMFDEQYF	TGTGCCAGCAGCTCTCCGGGACAGGGTTATATGTTCGACGAGCAGTACTTC
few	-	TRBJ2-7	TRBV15	CATSRNQAYSGHHEQYF	TGTGCCACCAGCAGAAACCAGGCATACTCAGGTCACCACGAGCAGTACTTC
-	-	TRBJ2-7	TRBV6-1	CASRDWTDSYEQYF	TGTGCCAGCAGGGACTGGACCGATTCCTACGAGCAGTACTTC
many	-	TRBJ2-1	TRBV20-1	CSAPSGGEPAYNEQFF	TGCAGTGCTCCCTCGGGCGGGGAGCCGGCCTACAATGAGCAGTTCTTC
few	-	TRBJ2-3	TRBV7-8	CASRPTWQSTDTQYF	TGTGCCAGCAGACCAACTTGGCAAAGCACAGATACGCAGTATTTT
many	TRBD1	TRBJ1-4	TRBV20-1	CSAPRGANEKLFF	TGCAGTGCTCCCAGGGGGGCTAATGAAAAACTGTTTTTT
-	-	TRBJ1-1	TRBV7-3	CASSFQEMNTEAFF	TGTGCCAGCAGCTTTCAGGAGATGAACACTGAAGCTTTCTTT
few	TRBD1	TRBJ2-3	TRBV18	CASSPVPTGDTDTQYF	TGTGCCAGCTCACCAGTTCCCACAGGGGACACAGATACGCAGTATTTT
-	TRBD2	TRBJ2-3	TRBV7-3	CASSFTGRPTDTQYF	TGTGCCAGCAGCTTCACCGGGAGGCCCACAGATACGCAGTATTTT